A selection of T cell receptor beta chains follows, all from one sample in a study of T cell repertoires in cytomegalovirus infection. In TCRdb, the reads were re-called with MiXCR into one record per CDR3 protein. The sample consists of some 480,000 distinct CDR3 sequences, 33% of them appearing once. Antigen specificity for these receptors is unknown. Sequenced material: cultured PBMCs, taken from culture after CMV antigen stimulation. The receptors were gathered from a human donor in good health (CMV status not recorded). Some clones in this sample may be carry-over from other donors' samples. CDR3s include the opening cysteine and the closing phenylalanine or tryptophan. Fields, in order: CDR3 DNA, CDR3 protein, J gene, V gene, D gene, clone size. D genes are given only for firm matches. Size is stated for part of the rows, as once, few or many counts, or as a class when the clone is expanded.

TGCAGTGCTCATTTTGACAGGGGGAATGAGCAGTTCTTC | CSAHFDRGNEQFF | TRBJ2-1 | TRBV20-1 | TRBD1 | few
TGTGCCAGCAGGGACAGGGTGGACGGCTACACCTTC | CASRDRVDGYTF | TRBJ1-2 | TRBV6-2/TRBV6-3 | TRBD1 | few
TGCGCCAGCAGCTTGGTAGGGTCGAACACTGAAGCTTTCTTT | CASSLVGSNTEAFF | TRBJ1-1 | TRBV5-1 | NA | NA
TGTGCCAGCAGCTTAGTAACTCTGACTAGCGGGACGATCTCCTACAATGAGCAGTTCTTC | CASSLVTLTSGTISYNEQFF | TRBJ2-1 | TRBV7-2 | TRBD2 | few
TGTGCCAGCAGCTCGCACCGGACTAGCGGGAGAGTTGGGGAGACCCAGTACTTC | CASSSHRTSGRVGETQYF | TRBJ2-5 | TRBV5-4 | TRBD2 | many
TGTGCCAGCAGCGTGGACCCGAACAGGGGAGAGGCAGTGGGCTACACCTTC | CASSVDPNRGEAVGYTF | TRBJ1-2 | TRBV9 | TRBD1 | NA
TGTGCCAGCAGTTATCTCACGACCAATGAGCAGTTCTTC | CASSYLTTNEQFF | TRBJ2-1 | TRBV6-5 | NA | NA
TGTGCCAGCAGCACTTTCCGGGACTTCAGTAACAATGAGCAGTTCTTC | CASSTFRDFSNNEQFF | TRBJ2-1 | TRBV7-2 | NA | NA
TGCAGTGCCCCGCTAACGGATACGCAGTATTTT | CSAPLTDTQYF | TRBJ2-3 | TRBV20-1 | NA | NA
TGTGCCAGCACCAACGACAGCCCTCCCAACCGGCCCCAGCATTTT | CASTNDSPPNRPQHF | TRBJ1-5 | TRBV28 | NA | few
TGTGCCAGCAGTTTTTTAACAGCAGGAAACACCATATATTTT | CASSFLTAGNTIYF | TRBJ1-3 | TRBV28 | NA | NA
TGTGCCAGCAGCTCCCAGACAGGAAGGAACACTGAAGCTTTCTTT | CASSSQTGRNTEAFF | TRBJ1-1 | TRBV7-2 | NA | few
TGCGCCAGCAGCTTGTTAGGGAGGGGGGAGGAAGCTTTCTTT | CASSLLGRGEEAFF | TRBJ1-1 | TRBV5-1 | NA | few
TGCGCCAGCAGGCCCGGGACTAGCGCGAGCACAGATACGCAGTATTTT | CASRPGTSASTDTQYF | TRBJ2-3 | TRBV5-1 | TRBD2 | NA
TGTGCCAGCGGAGCACGGACTAGCGGACAGACGGGGCAGTACTTC | CASGARTSGQTGQYF | TRBJ2-7 | TRBV12-3/TRBV12-4 | TRBD2 | few
TGTGCCAGCCAGGATCGAGACTCGCCCTACAATGAGCAGTTCTTC | CASQDRDSPYNEQFF | TRBJ2-1 | TRBV6-1 | NA | many
TGTGCCAGCAGCCGGGGACTAGCGGGCCACAATGAGCAGTTCTTC | CASSRGLAGHNEQFF | TRBJ2-1 | TRBV7-2 | TRBD2 | few
TGTGCCAGCAGCTTCGACGGGACAGGGAATGAAAAACTGTTTTTT | CASSFDGTGNEKLFF | TRBJ1-4 | TRBV7-4 | TRBD1 | once
TGTGCCAGCAGCTACCGGACTAGTGAGTTAGTGGAGCAGTTCTTC | CASSYRTSELVEQFF | TRBJ2-1 | TRBV7-2 | TRBD2 | many
TGTGCCAGCAGCTTGTATAATGAAAAACTGTTTTTT | CASSLYNEKLFF | TRBJ1-4 | TRBV7-8 | NA | many
TGTGCCAGCAGACCCGGACAGGGGAGGATACAAGGGAATGAGCAGTTCTTC | CASRPGQGRIQGNEQFF | TRBJ2-1 | TRBV12-3/TRBV12-4 | TRBD1 | NA
TGTGCCAGCAGTCCGGGACTAGCGGGACAAGTTGACGCCGGGGAGCTGTTTTTT | CASSPGLAGQVDAGELFF | TRBJ2-2 | TRBV5-4 | TRBD2 | few
TGTGCCAGCAGCCGGGGGACTAGCGGGAAGGATACGCAGTATTTT | CASSRGTSGKDTQYF | TRBJ2-3 | TRBV7-9 | TRBD2 | NA